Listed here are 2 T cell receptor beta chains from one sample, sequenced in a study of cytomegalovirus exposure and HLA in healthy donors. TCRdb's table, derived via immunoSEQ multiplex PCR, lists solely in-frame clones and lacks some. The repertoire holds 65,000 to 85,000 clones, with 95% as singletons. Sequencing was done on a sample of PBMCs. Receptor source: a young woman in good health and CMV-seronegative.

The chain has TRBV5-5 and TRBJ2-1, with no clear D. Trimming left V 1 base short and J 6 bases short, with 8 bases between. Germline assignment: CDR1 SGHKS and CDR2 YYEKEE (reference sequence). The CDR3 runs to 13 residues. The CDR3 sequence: CASSLFRINEQFF. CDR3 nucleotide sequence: TGTGCCAGCAGCTTGTTCAGGATCAATGAGCAGTTCTTC.

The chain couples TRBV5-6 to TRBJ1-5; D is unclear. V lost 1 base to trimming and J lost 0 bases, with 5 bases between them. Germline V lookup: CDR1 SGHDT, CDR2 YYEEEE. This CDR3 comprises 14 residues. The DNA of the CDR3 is TGTGCCAGCAGCTTGTCCTATAGCAATCAGCCCCAGCATTTT. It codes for CASSLSYSNQPQHF.